This T cell receptor (beta chain) was profiled in a study of T-cell reconstitution after alpha-beta-depleted transplantation in children. The TCRbeta library incorporated unique molecular identifiers. One entry per CDR3 protein results from TCRdb running MiXCR on the PCR reads. This table holds 200,000 to 250,000 distinct CDR3 sequences, under 9.5% found once. There are many counts of this clonotype. The CDR3 contains 13 residues. Germline V gives CDR1 SGHRS, CDR2 YFSETQ. V was clipped by 4 bases and J by 7 bases, with 9 bases between them. The sample was PBMCs from the stem cell graft donor, taken from the stem cell graft. V is TRBV5-1 and J is TRBJ1-6; no clear D gene. The receptor was isolated from a human donor who donated a stem cell graft to a child with acute lymphoblastic leukemia. The CDR3, as DNA: TGCGCCAGCAGCCCGGACGGGAATTCACCCCTCCACTTT. Its protein is CASSPDGNSPLHF.